Listed here are 26 T cell receptor beta chains from one sample, sequenced in a study of immune heterogeneity within non-small cell lung tumors. Multiplex PCR was performed with 32 V and 13 J primers, and it amplified TCR beta CDR3. TCRdb re-called the multiplex PCR reads through MiXCR, storing one row per CDR3 protein. The data show around 10,000 distinct CDR3 sequences, roughly 26% seen once. TCRs were amplified from 600 to 700 ng gDNA of bulk tumor per sample. The authors collected several far-apart biopsies from each primary tumor during surgery. With untreated, newly diagnosed non-small cell lung cancer, the patients went on to undergo curative surgery. The material sequenced was lung tumor tissue. These receptors were obtained from a man aged 50 to 59 with non-small cell lung cancer.

This clonotype was seen at least ten times. V gene TRBV15 combines with J gene TRBJ2-1, with 7 bases lining up with TRBD2. Per germline, CDR1 LNHNV and CDR2 YYDKDF (reference sequence). The V gene end was trimmed by 0 bases and the J gene end by 0 bases; junction bases not matched to a gene: 5. The CDR3 is 17 amino acids. The CDR3 DNA reads as TGTGCCACCAGCAGAGATGGAGCGGGAAGCTCCTACAATGAGCAGTTCTTC. Translation: CATSRDGAGSSYNEQFF.

This clonotype is medium-sized (0.01 to 0.1%). This rearrangement joins TRBV5-1 to TRBJ2-2; no reliable D call. The CDR3 consists of 12 residues. The V gene's germline CDR1 is SGHRS and CDR2 YFSETQ. Trimming pared 1 base from V and 2 bases from J, leaving 0 bases between. The CDR3 region is CASSLNTGELFF. CDR3 DNA: TGCGCCAGCAGCTTGAACACCGGGGAGCTGTTTTTT.

About this clonotype itself: A much larger clone differs by one base, so this may be a read error. This CDR3 is missing its conserved last phenylalanine or tryptophan, likely due to a read error. The V and J genes are TRBV20-1 and TRBJ2-1; 8 bases agree with TRBD2. CDR3 length: 15 residues. Germline V gene sequence: CDR1 DFQATT, CDR2 SNEGSKA (reference sequence). V gave up 1 base and J gave up 6 bases; unmatched junction bases: 8. The CDR3: CSARVAGGWVNEQFL. Here the CDR3 DNA reads TGCAGTGCTAGAGTGGCGGGGGGCTGGGTCAATGAGCAGTTCCTC.

The rearrangement joins TRBV7-8 to TRBJ2-3; the D is unclear. This CDR3 has 15 amino acids. With 9 bases removed from V and 0 bases from J, the gap between germline ends came to 16 bases. Germline V gene data show CDR1 as SGHVS and CDR2 as FQNEAQ. The CDR3 sequence: CARSPRLSSTDTQYF. CDR3 DNA: TGTGCCAGAAGCCCACGGTTATCAAGCACAGATACGCAGTATTTT.

This clonotype was observed many times. The J gene is TRBJ1-2, the V gene TRBV19, with D hard to call. CDR1 and CDR2 (germline): LNHDA, SQIVND (reference sequence). CDR3 length equals 15 residues. The V and J ends lost 7 bases and 2 bases respectively, with 17 bases between them. DNA for the CDR3: TGTGCCAGTACCCCTCATGAGGGTGAAAACTATGGCTACACCTTC. Protein sequence: CASTPHEGENYGYTF.

Turning to this clonotype: With a much larger clone just one base away, this may be a read error. The chain is built from TRBV6-4 and TRBJ2-1; 12 nucleotides align to TRBD2. This CDR3 region has 15 residues. The germline V gene encodes CDR1 MRHNA and CDR2 SNTAGT. CDR3 in DNA: TGTGCCAACAGTGACTCTAGCGGGGGGGCCAATGAGCAGTTCTTC. It specifies CANSDSSGGANEQFF.

At least ten counts were recorded for this clonotype. This chain connects TRBV29-1 to TRBJ1-3; D gene unclear. The germline V and J ends were trimmed by 6 bases and 0 bases, with 9 bases remaining between them. Germline assignment: CDR1 SQVTM and CDR2 ANQGSEA. This CDR3 has 13 amino acids. The CDR3: CSVEVYSGNTIYF. The CDR3 region has the DNA TGCAGCGTGGAGGTATACTCTGGAAACACCATATATTTT. The complete variable domain, with remaining parts taken from reference TRBV29-1 and TRBJ1-3, reads SAVISQKPSRDICQRGTSLTIQCQVDSQVTMMFWYRQQPGQSLTLIATANQGSEATYESGFVIDKFPISRPNLTFSTLTVSNMSPEDSSIYLCSVEVYSGNTIYFGEGSWLTVV.

Ten or more counts support this clonotype. The chain uses TRBV6-5 and TRBJ2-1; maybe TRBD1 (6 bases). The CDR3 loop spans 13 amino acids. Per germline, CDR1 MNHEY and CDR2 SVGAGI. V lost 2 bases to trimming and J lost 5 bases, with 7 bases between them. The CDR3 nucleotides are TGTGCCAGCAGTTACAACAGGGACAATGAGCAGTTCTTC. It specifies CASSYNRDNEQFF.

Note on this clonotype: A much bigger clone sits one base away, suggesting this may be a read error. This chain connects TRBV2 to TRBJ2-4, with TRBD1 matching over 8 bases. Per germline, CDR1 SNHLY and CDR2 FYNNEI. The ends lost 4 bases at V and 8 bases at J; junction bases unmatched: 13. The CDR3 consists of 16 residues. The CDR3 here is CASSVGPGGYLDIQYF. In DNA form, the CDR3 reads TGTGCCAGCAGTGTCGGCCCAGGGGGCTACCTGGACATTCAGTACTTC.

This clonotype was picked up a small number of times. The chain has TRBV27 and TRBJ2-3; 9 bases align to TRBD2. Germline V gene data show CDR1 as MNHEY and CDR2 as SMNVEV (reference sequence). With V trimmed by 7 bases and J by 0 bases, 2 bases remained unmatched. This CDR3 spans 14 amino acids. The CDR3 here is CASNLAGSTDTQYF. For the CDR3, the DNA is TGTGCCAGCAACCTAGCGGGGAGCACAGATACGCAGTATTTT.

The gene calls are TRBV20-1 and TRBJ1-5, with D possibly TRBD1 on 6 matching bases. This CDR3 has 17 amino acids. Per germline, CDR1 DFQATT and CDR2 SNEGSKA (reference sequence). V dropped 0 bases and J dropped 1 base, with 16 bases sitting between them. The CDR3 sequence: CSARDSDRQLSNQPQHF. CDR3 DNA: TGCAGTGCTAGAGATTCAGACAGGCAACTGAGCAATCAGCCCCAGCATTTT.

Points on this clonotype: Being one base from a much bigger clone, this may be a read error. V usage is TRBV3-1 and J usage is TRBJ2-7; 9 bases are shared with TRBD1. The CDR3 is 16 residues long. CDR1 is LGHDT, CDR2 YNNKEL, per germline (reference sequence). The CDR3 loop reads CASSQRPPGQGYVQYF. CDR3 DNA: TGTGCCAGCAGCCAACGACCCCCGGGACAGGGCTACGTGCAGTACTTC.

A note on this clonotype: This may come from a read error, since a much larger clone is one base off. The chain couples TRBV27 to TRBJ2-5, with D maybe TRBD1 (6 bases). The CDR3 loop spans 13 amino acids. CDR1 is MNHEY, CDR2 SMNVEV, per germline (reference sequence). The V gene lost 8 bases and the J gene lost 1 base, with 11 bases spanning the gap. The CDR3 coding sequence is TGTGCCAGCGGACAGAGGTTCCAAGAGACCCAGTACTTC. Amino acids: CASGQRFQETQYF.

This clonotype is medium-sized by share. V gene TRBV30 combines with J gene TRBJ1-1; D gene uncertain. CDR1 and CDR2 from the germline V gene are GTSNPN and SVGIG (reference sequence). Trimming took 1 base from V and 0 from J, leaving 9 bases between them. The CDR3 has 14 residues. This CDR3 is CAWSAGFMNTEAFF. In nucleotides, the CDR3 is TGTGCCTGGAGTGCAGGCTTCATGAACACTGAAGCTTTCTTT.

This clonotype was counted a few times. This chain joins TRBV5-1 and TRBJ1-4; TRBD1 agrees at 9 bases. This CDR3 has 15 residues. V lost 4 bases, J lost 2 bases, and 3 bases stayed unmatched. Germline V lookup: CDR1 SGHRS, CDR2 YFSETQ. The CDR3: CASSRQGDTNEKLFF. The CDR3, as DNA: TGCGCCAGCAGCCGACAGGGGGATACTAATGAAAAACTGTTTTTT.

This clonotype was seen many times. The rearrangement joins TRBV5-1 to TRBJ1-1; D is possibly TRBD1 (6 bases). V was shortened by 4 bases and J by 4 bases, with 11 bases between the two germline ends. The germline CDR1 and CDR2 sequences are SGHRS and YFSETQ. The CDR3 has 13 residues. This CDR3 is CASSLGQSTEAFF. The CDR3 bases are TGCGCCAGCAGCCTTGGACAGAGCACTGAAGCTTTCTTT. Combining the CDR3 with reference TRBV5-1 and TRBJ1-1 gives the whole variable domain KAGVTQTPRYLIKTRGQQVTLSCSPISGHRSVSWYQQTPGQGLQFLFEYFSETQRNKGNFPGRFSGRQFSNSRSEMNVSTLELGDSALYLCASSLGQSTEAFFGQGTRLTVV.

In its sample, this clonotype was seen many times. The chain recombines TRBV12-3 or TRBV12-4 with TRBJ1-1, with 8 bases lining up with TRBD1. CDR3 size: 12 residues. V shed 6 bases, J shed 8 bases, and the junction held 5 bases outside the gene matches. CDR3 nucleotides: TGTGCCAGCAGGGCAGGGGGCAGGGAAGCTTTCTTT. This sequence encodes CASRAGGREAFF.

V gene TRBV20-1 combines with J gene TRBJ1-2; possible D gene TRBD1, 5 bases. The germline CDR1 and CDR2 sequences are DFQATT and SNEGSKA (reference sequence). Trimming cost V 4 bases and J 1 base, with 16 bases left between them. This CDR3 spans 15 amino acids. Here the CDR3 DNA reads TGCAGTGCTATCACCCGGGTCAGGGTTAACTATGGCTACACCTTC. Translating gives CSAITRVRVNYGYTF.

Comments on this clonotype: A read error may explain this, as a much larger clone is one base away. The chain carries TRBV2 and TRBJ1-4; D call uncertain. Germline loops: CDR1 SNHLY, CDR2 FYNNEI. The CDR3 covers 12 residues. CDR3 bases: TGTGCCAGCAAGTCTCCCGGGATATCATTGTCTTTT. The encoded protein is CASKSPGISLSF. The variable domain in full, with the rest retrieved from reference TRBV2 and TRBJ1-4, is EPEVTQTPSHQVTQMGQEVILRCVPISNHLYFYWYRQILGQKVEFLVSFYNNEISEKSEIFDDQFSVERPDGSNFTLKIRSTKLEDSAMYFCASKSPGISLSFGSGTQLSVL.

The rearrangement joins TRBV20-1 to TRBJ1-1, with D hard to call. The CDR3 is 16 amino acids. Germline lookup yields CDR1 DFQATT and CDR2 SNEGSKA (reference sequence). Trimming stripped 6 bases from V and 3 bases from J, with 23 bases between. The CDR3 DNA sequence: TGCAGTGCCCCTACGGAAAGGGTTATTTGGGACACTGAAGCTTTCTTT. As protein: CSAPTERVIWDTEAFF.

By frequency in the sample, this clonotype is medium-sized. The chain is built from TRBV30 and TRBJ1-1; the match to TRBD1 covers 8 bases. V gave up 2 bases and J gave up 0 bases; unmatched junction bases: 2. Germline V gene lookup returns CDR1 GTSNPN and CDR2 SVGIG (reference sequence). The CDR3 is 14 amino acids. The CDR3 DNA sequence: TGTGCCTGGAGTTTGGGACAGGTGAACACTGAAGCTTTCTTT. Translation: CAWSLGQVNTEAFF.

This clonotype occurred many times. The chain has TRBV6-1 and TRBJ1-2, with TRBD1 matching 8 bases. From germline, CDR1 is MNHNS and CDR2 SASEGT. Unmatched junction bases numbered 6, after V lost 5 bases and J lost 4 bases. This CDR3 region has 14 residues. CDR3 protein: CASSYRDRSYGYTF. As DNA, the CDR3 is TGTGCCAGCAGTTACCGGGACAGGTCCTATGGCTACACCTTC.

This clonotype is medium-sized (0.01 to 0.1%) in the sample. The genes are TRBV3-1 and TRBJ2-7; TRBD2 matches 9 bases. Looked up from germline, CDR1 is LGHDT and CDR2 is YNNKEL (reference sequence). The CDR3 totals 15 residues. V lost 3 bases and J lost 3; bases outside the gene matches: 6. The CDR3 sequence is CASSHWRGGIYEQYF. The CDR3 DNA reads TGTGCCAGCAGCCATTGGCGGGGGGGGATCTACGAGCAGTACTTC.

This clonotype ranks as medium-sized. The chain combines TRBV12-3 or TRBV12-4 with TRBJ1-2; TRBD1 aligns across 9 bases. Unmatched junction bases numbered 4, after V lost 4 bases and J lost 4 bases. This CDR3 region has 14 residues. CDR3 residues: CASSYTGGIYGYTF. In DNA form, the CDR3 reads TGTGCCAGCAGTTATACAGGGGGCATCTATGGCTACACCTTC.

CDR3: CAWGLLGGLGNEQFF. CDR3 nucleotide sequence: TGTGCCTGGGGACTCCTAGGGGGTCTGGGGAATGAGCAGTTCTTC. J is TRBJ2-1 and V is TRBV30; maybe TRBD1 (6 bases). The germline V gene has CDR1 GTSNPN and CDR2 SVGIG (reference sequence). This CDR3 spans 15 amino acids. Trimming took off 5 bases at V and 7 bases at J, with 21 bases between the two ends.

This clonotype is medium-sized in the sample. The J gene is TRBJ2-7, the V gene TRBV2; D gene ambiguous. Looked up from germline, CDR1 is SNHLY and CDR2 is FYNNEI. V lost 1 base to trimming and J lost 0 bases, with 10 bases between them. The CDR3 is made up of 15 amino acids. CDR3 coding DNA: TGTGCCAGCAGTGAAGGAGGATGGGGCTCCTACGAGCAGTACTTC. As protein: CASSEGGWGSYEQYF.